One sample yielded the 6 T cell receptor beta chains listed below, sequenced in a study of T-cell reconstitution after alpha-beta-depleted transplantation in children. The library targeted TCRbeta and was prepared with unique molecular identifiers. MiXCR was run by TCRdb on the PCR reads, yielding one entry per CDR3 protein. This sample has about 870,000 distinct CDR3 sequences; approximately 15% occur once, and the top ten carry roughly 5%. Sequences were derived from PBMCs, mostly from graft donor cells, sampled 360 days after TCRalphabeta/CD19-depleted stem cell transplant. The receptors come from a male patient between 10 and 17 years old who had a stem cell transplant for acute lymphoblastic leukemia, so the T cells may come from the graft donor.

The chain carries TRBV27 and TRBJ2-3; 12 nucleotides match TRBD2. This CDR3 spans 18 amino acids. V dropped 6 bases and J dropped 0; count of bases not matched to a gene: 10. Germline V CDR1 and CDR2: MNHEY, SMNVEV (reference sequence). The CDR3 DNA reads TGTGCCAGCAGCCTAGCGGGAGGGCCGGCGAGCAGCACAGATACGCAGTATTTT. This sequence encodes CASSLAGGPASSTDTQYF.

This clonotype appeared many times. This chain uses TRBV3-1 with TRBJ2-1, with D hard to call. The V gene's germline CDR1 is LGHDT and CDR2 YNNKEL (reference sequence). The CDR3 has 13 amino acids. Trimming took off 8 bases at V and 0 bases at J, with 8 bases between the two ends. The CDR3 bases are TGTGCCAGCGGAGTAAGCTCCTACAATGAGCAGTTCTTC. Translated: CASGVSSYNEQFF.

Only a few counts were recorded for this clonotype. The rearrangement uses TRBV3-1 and TRBJ2-7, with 7 nucleotides matching TRBD1. The trim removed 0 bases at V and 1 base at J, leaving 9 bases unmatched. The CDR3 sequence is 17 residues long. Germline V gene sequence: CDR1 LGHDT, CDR2 YNNKEL (reference sequence). CDR3 nucleotide sequence: TGTGCCAGCAGCCAAGACCCAGGACAGGTAGTATCCTACGAGCAGTACTTC. Its protein is CASSQDPGQVVSYEQYF.

CDR3 region: CASSRTKGSNEKLFF. CDR3 DNA sequence: TGTGCCAGCAGCCGGACGAAGGGGTCTAATGAAAAACTGTTTTTT. The chain joins TRBV14 to TRBJ1-4; D may be TRBD1 (5 bases). The CDR3 covers 15 residues. The ends were cut back, 4 bases at V and 3 bases at J, with 12 bases in the middle. Germline CDR1 is SGHDN and CDR2 is FVKESK. The full variable domain, in which reference TRBV14 and TRBJ1-4 provide the parts outside the CDR3, is EAGVTQFPSHSVIEKGQTVTLRCDPISGHDNLYWYRRVMGKEIKFLLHFVKESKQDESGMPNNRFLAERTGGTYSTLKVQPAELEDSGVYFCASSRTKGSNEKLFFGSGTQLSVL.

This clonotype was found a few times. This sequence joins TRBV7-3 and TRBJ2-3, with D perhaps matching TRBD1 or TRBD2 (6 bases each). The germline V and J ends were trimmed by 2 bases and 4 bases, with 16 bases remaining between them. This CDR3 contains 16 residues. Looked up from germline, CDR1 is SGHTA and CDR2 is FQGTGA. The CDR3 coding sequence is TGTGCCAGCAGCTTAGGAGGGACAAGGCTTCCAGATACGCAGTATTTT. Protein sequence: CASSLGGTRLPDTQYF. The full variable domain, with the rest looked up from reference TRBV7-3 and TRBJ2-3, is GAGVSQTPSNKVTEKGKYVELRCDPISGHTALYWYRQSLGQGPEFLIYFQGTGAADDSGLPNDRFFAVRPEGSVSTLKIQRTERGDSAVYLCASSLGGTRLPDTQYFGPGTRLTVL.

V and J are TRBV7-9 and TRBJ1-5, with 12 bases fitting TRBD1. V shed 4 bases, J shed 6 bases, and the junction held 7 bases outside the gene matches. The germline gives CDR1 SEHNR, CDR2 FQNEAQ (reference sequence). The CDR3 consists of 16 residues. This CDR3 is CASSSGTGGIGQPQHF. In DNA form, the CDR3 reads TGTGCCAGCAGCTCCGGGACAGGGGGCATTGGTCAGCCCCAGCATTTT.